This TCR beta chain originates from a study of cytomegalovirus exposure and HLA in healthy donors (dated by TCRdb to the late 2010s). For the study in its entirety: According to an earlier analysis of 550 to 700 of the donors, about 190 million T cells yielded approximately 120 million unique TCR beta sequences and 276 Gb of sequence data. In the later analysis, no new phenotypic data were used to find candidate immune exposures; instead, reliance was placed on TCR beta sequences and their occurrence across donors. Among around 400 genotyped donors of the cohort, an average of 235,054 unique TCR beta nucleotide sequences were sequenced per donor, roughly 20% of them non-productive. The study was designed to test whether signatures of past pathogen exposure could be identified by cataloging public T cell receptors. Along with the 666-subject first cohort, a separate validation cohort of around 120 different subjects was used. Both class I and class II loci were covered by HLA typing, at four-digit resolution. All discovery cohort repertoires had been generated using a single sequencing platform. Donor age, sex, ethnicity and CMV serostatus were compiled alongside the repertoire data. About 330 gigabases of sequencing data and about 92 million unique TCR sequences made up an early release that covered approximately 700 HLA-typed donors. Four or five DR-DQ haplotypes were handled as single units for association and clustering, since linkage in the cohort was strong. In a later analysis, previously published TCR beta repertoires from 500 to 750 donors were re-analyzed and high-resolution HLA genotyping was added so that TCR occurrence patterns could be studied. A later genetic analysis took genome-wide SNP genotypes for about 55% of the 666 donors and used that subset as a discovery cohort. An earlier analysis of more than 450 of the donors used high-throughput TCR beta sequencing to judge whether each TCR beta V gene segment behaved as functional or pseudogenic. Of the 398 genotyped donors, approximately 80% fell in the genetic ancestry cluster associated with self-reported Caucasian donors. High-throughput TCR immunosequencing, statistical association of individual TCRs with disease status, and machine learning were combined to predict cytomegalovirus infection status. The number of typed donors differed by locus: 629-630 for A, B, C, DRB1 and DQB1; approximately 530 for DQA1; approximately 600 for DPA1; and 450 to 480 for DPB1. The T cell repertoires of 666 subjects were profiled by immunosequencing and related to cytomegalovirus serostatus. General findings and caveats noted by the study authors: According to a later genetic analysis, donors in an Asian-associated ancestry cluster had fewer N-insertions in productive TCRs than the roughly 670-donor mean. HLA typing was unavailable for some donors at each locus, so association tests used only the typed subset. Presence/absence analyses assumed roughly uniform sequencing depth across donors, an assumption that may not hold. In this cohort, only TCR beta chains were sequenced, and detectable features were limited by the absence of alpha or paired-chain data. In an earlier analysis of 587 of the donors, most TCR beta V segments appeared in productive rearrangements about 90% or about 30% of the time, broadly matching IMGT annotations. The study listed 150 to 200 TCR beta chains as associated with cytomegalovirus. Some IMGT-functional V segments, including TRBV6-2 and TRBV6-3, could not be distinguished by the 87-base-pair reads and were therefore excluded. In vitro tests confirmed that a few of the cytomegalovirus-associated TCR beta chains recognize cytomegalovirus antigens. The classifier was reported to diagnose cytomegalovirus status with high specificity and sensitivity in both the original cohort and the validation cohort. A group of highly shared sequence variants was considered likely to be a technical artifact of the sequencing pipeline. Specific HLA alleles were associated with 15,000 to 20,000 TCR beta sequences at a false discovery rate of 0.05 in a later analysis. According to the authors, the approach could potentially be generalized to other disease states and immunological phenotypes. Most TCR sequences were observed very rarely across donors, whereas some public TCRs were present in many individuals. A later analysis found that TCR association rates varied across HLA loci, with DRB1 alleles showing the most associated TCRs and HLA-C alleles the fewest. V-gene and J-gene trimming of TCR beta chains was associated with a missense DCLRE1C variant in a later genetic analysis, and the association was replicated in an independent cohort. A further reported finding was that TCR beta sequences accurately predicted the HLA-A and HLA-B alleles for most subjects in the first cohort. Strong co-occurrence of HLA alleles, especially DR and DQ, made assigning TCR associations to individual alleles difficult. According to a later analysis, most CMV-associated TCR beta chains appeared to be HLA-restricted, and the HLA associations seemed to be driven largely by CMV exposure. For the cohort, immune exposure information was limited to CMV serostatus. In a later analysis, HLA-associated TCR beta chains were found to be more clonally expanded and to have lower generation probabilities than equally common non-associated chains. A later analysis reported that several top co-occurrence clusters appeared linked to parvovirus B19, influenza, CMV and Epstein-Barr virus. Correlated functional status among segregating V segments might reflect linkage disequilibrium, but an unknown experimental factor could not be ruled out. Because counts were too low, some 17 rarely observed V segments, including chromosome 9 orphons, were left out of the earlier analysis of about 500 of the donors.

The library was generated by the immunoSEQ multiplex PCR assay. A mixture of 60 forward primers for TCR Vbeta segments and 13 reverse primers for TCR Jbeta segments was used in the multiplex PCR. The CDR3 region of rearranged TCR beta genes was amplified from genomic DNA by a multiplex PCR assay. On the Illumina HiSeq System, the amplified TCR beta libraries were sequenced as 87-base-pair reads. As for the authors' bioinformatics: In a later analysis, approximately 74 million unique TCR beta chains were counted across the 690 or so repertoires, and approximately 9.9 million of these chains were shared by at least two donors. Raw reads were error-corrected and collapsed into unique sequences with a nearest-neighbor algorithm that merged closely related sequences to remove PCR and sequencing errors. CDR3 sequences were aligned to IMGT reference sequences to assign V, D and J gene segments. For a sequence to be retained, a match of at least six nucleotides was required to both a V gene segment and a J gene segment. A rearrangement was called productive if the CDR3 had no stop codons and remained in frame with V and J, and every other rearrangement was called non-productive. Following IMGT convention, CDR3 was defined as the stretch from the second conserved V-encoded cysteine up to the conserved J-encoded phenylalanine. The earlier analysis of about 620 of the donors excluded sequences that lacked an unambiguous match to a single V gene segment. An earlier analysis of fewer than 650 of the donors classified V segments as functional when productive rearrangements were above 56.7% and as segregating when the standard deviation between donors was above 5%. A statistical classification framework was built for diagnosing cytomegalovirus status from the catalog of TCR beta chain sequences. V and J gene assignment, in a later analysis, came from comparing TCR nucleotide sequences with IMGT/GENE-DB human TR gene sequences. A later analysis assigned CDR3 sequences and most-parsimonious VDJ recombination scenarios with the TCRdist pipeline. In a later analysis, every TCR beta chain was defined by the combination of its CDR3 amino acid sequence and its V-gene family, and reads without a unique V-gene family were dropped. A later analysis removed several hundred highly shared, low-generation-probability nucleotide sequences to deal with suspected cross-contamination and a sequencing artifact. In a later analysis, a clonal expansion index for each public chain was calculated from normalized within-repertoire ranks of inferred template counts. In a later analysis, generation probabilities were computed using a VDJ recombination model fitted to out-of-frame rearrangements, and the results were checked against IGoR. In a later analysis, hypergeometric tests were used to score TCR-TCR, TCR-HLA and TCR-CMV co-occurrence, with a repertoire-size bias correction applied to TCR pairs. False discovery rates were estimated in a later analysis by permuting HLA or CMV assignments 20 times. In a later analysis, co-occurring TCRs were grouped using DBSCAN, with TCRdist sequence similarity added in when clustering inside HLA-allele-positive subsets. Repertoires with fewer than 30,000 or more than 120,000 public chains, plus five repertoires with anomalous nucleotide sharing, were excluded from co-occurrence clustering. TCRdb holds this immuneACCESS table with in-frame rearrangements only. Some clones are missing; in checked studies, unresolved V genes explain under half, and the rest has no known cause. That table supplies the V and J calls and clone size; D and trimming were determined from the DNA. A total of 170,000 or so clones appear in this sample, 77% of them only once. Approximately 1.5% of the sample lies in the top ten.

In this sample, this clone turned up once. Its antigen specificity is not known. No qualities accompany the bases; no much larger clone lies one base away. In total, approximately 700 healthy bone marrow donors made up the cohort. Cohort members were all nominally healthy when sampled, although unrecorded immune exposures were likely present. The donor tested CMV seropositive and was one of the 289 seropositive cohort members. Each donor provided a peripheral blood sample, and peripheral blood mononuclear cells were used for TCR beta sequencing. The Qiagen DNeasy Blood Extraction Kit was used to extract genomic DNA from the blood cell samples. The CDR3, cysteine through phenylalanine, is 16 amino acids long. The DNA shown is the 48-base CDR3, in frame from base 1. Trimming removed 5 bases from V and 6 bases from J; the gene matches leave 8 bases unexplained. The germline V gene yields LGHNA for CDR1 and YSLEER for CDR2.

The source of this sequence is a woman younger than 45 in good health and CMV-seropositive. Sequences were obtained from PBMCs. The chain employs TRBV4-3 and TRBJ2-2; 11 middle bases align to TRBD2. The CDR3 protein: CASSTLAGGDSGELFF. The DNA sequence is TGCGCCAGCAGCACTCTAGCGGGAGGCGATTCCGGGGAGCTGTTTTTT.